The sequence of this T cell receptor (beta chain) was determined in a study of blood T cell repertoires in COVID-19. In the study overall: The United States, Italy and Spain provided the acute and convalescent COVID-19 samples. Sources were T cells, B-cell-depleted T cells, or PBMCs; the material itself was cDNA or gDNA.

Seattle researchers signed up patients amid active infection and tracked them longitudinally. In the authors' methods: Amplifying reference gene primers gave estimates of nucleated cell counts. TCRdb's copy holds only in-frame clones and misses some; the assay was immunoSEQ multiplex PCR. V and J calls and clone size are given by that table; D and trimming were obtained from the DNA. The sample has over 45,000 clones; 75% to 90% are singletons. From germline, CDR1 is SEHNR and CDR2 FQNEAQ (reference sequence). Trimming cost V 4 bases and J 4 bases, with 14 bases left between them. This CDR3 contains 14 residues.

Sample: peripheral blood. V is TRBV7-9 and J is TRBJ2-7, with D maybe TRBD2 (5 bases). This sequence originates from an older woman with COVID-19, enrolled during active disease. The CDR3 spells CASSSGGPPYEQYF. In DNA form, the CDR3 reads TGTGCCAGCAGCTCGGGCGGGCCCCCGTACGAGCAGTACTTC.